This section outlines one T cell receptor (beta chain) sequence together with its context. Its target is not known. Every one of the patients relapsed after autologous stem cell transplantation (brentuximab vedotin exposure was variable). Clones were read by immunoSEQ multiplex PCR, and TCRdb kept only the in-frame ones, dropping some. The sample lists approximately 73,000 clones, more than 85% occurring once. These data are taken from a study of PD-1 blockade in classical Hodgkin lymphoma. General study findings and limits: At baseline, newly diagnosed patients reportedly showed less TCR diversity than healthy donors. Before treatment, complete responders showed about the same diversity as newly diagnosed patients. Later analyses included only patients treated at least 1 year post-ASCT.

The V and J ends lost 1 base and 3 bases respectively, with 6 bases between them. In germline, CDR1 is MGHDK, CDR2 SYGVNS. This CDR3 contains 14 residues. The TCR originated in a human donor with classical Hodgkin lymphoma. This chain uses TRBV25-1 with TRBJ2-2; no clear D gene. The material was peripheral blood mononuclear cells (PBMCs), obtained at baseline. CDR3 DNA: TGTGCCAGCAGTGAATTGGTGTACACCGGGGAGCTGTTTTTT. Its protein product is CASSELVYTGELFF.